What follows are 12 T cell receptor beta chains derived from one specimen sequenced in a study of blood T cell repertoires in COVID-19. The repertoire was sequenced with immunoSEQ multiplex PCR; TCRdb's copy has only in-frame clones and lacks some. This table has 250,000 to 350,000 clones, about nine tenths appearing once. The sequenced sample consisted of PBMCs or T cells enriched from blood (not recorded which). The source is a woman in her forties or fifties who had been exposed to COVID-19.

The chain couples TRBV19 to TRBJ1-6, with 9 bases fitting TRBD1. Looked up from germline, CDR1 is LNHDA and CDR2 is SQIVND (reference sequence). The CDR3 loop spans 16 amino acids. V lost 1 base, J lost 9 bases, and 7 bases stayed unmatched. The CDR3 here is CASSIGDRVGASPLHF. The CDR3, as DNA: TGTGCCAGTAGTATAGGGGACAGGGTTGGCGCTTCACCCCTCCACTTT.

The rearrangement uses TRBV18 and TRBJ2-1, with 8 nucleotides matching TRBD2. CDR1 and CDR2 (germline): KGHSH, LQKENI. The CDR3 has 15 amino acids. With 0 bases clipped from V and 4 bases from J, the junction kept 2 bases outside the gene matches. CDR3 nucleotides: TGTGCCAGCTCACCACCGGCTAGCGGGTACAATGAGCAGTTCTTC. Encoded protein: CASSPPASGYNEQFF.

The chain is built from TRBV6-1 and TRBJ1-6; 7 nucleotides align to TRBD1. The V and J ends lost 4 bases and 0 bases, in that order; junction bases with no gene match: 3. Germline V gives CDR1 MNHNS, CDR2 SASEGT. The CDR3 has 16 amino acids. The chain's CDR3 is CASSARDSSYNSPLHF. The CDR3 nucleotides are TGTGCCAGCAGTGCACGGGACAGCTCCTATAATTCACCCCTCCACTTT.

The V gene is TRBV7-2, the J gene TRBJ2-3, with D tentatively TRBD2 (6 bases). Germline loops: CDR1 SGHTA, CDR2 FQGNSA. Trimming took 5 bases from V and 3 from J, leaving 9 bases between them. The CDR3 spans 13 residues. This CDR3 reads CASSRGETDTQYF. The DNA for the CDR3 is TGTGCCAGCAGCCGCGGGGAAACAGATACGCAGTATTTT.

This CDR3 is CASSVVRGETQYF. In DNA, the CDR3 is TGTGCCAGCAGTGTCGTACGGGGTGAGACCCAGTACTTC. This chain connects TRBV2 to TRBJ2-5; possible D gene TRBD2, 5 bases. Trimming shortened V by 4 bases and J by 5 bases, and 11 bases separated the two germline ends. Looked up from germline, CDR1 is SNHLY and CDR2 is FYNNEI. There are 13 residues in the CDR3.

The rearrangement joins TRBV27 to TRBJ1-5; D is possibly TRBD1 (5 bases). The germline CDR1 and CDR2 sequences are MNHEY and SMNVEV (reference sequence). V lost 5 bases to trimming and J lost 0 bases, with 8 bases between them. The length of the CDR3 is 14 residues. The CDR3 DNA is TGTGCCAGCAGTAGCAGGGATAGCAATCAGCCCCAGCATTTT. It encodes CASSSRDSNQPQHF.

The gene calls are TRBV7-2 and TRBJ2-5; 9 bases agree with TRBD1. With V trimmed by 1 base and J by 5 bases, 5 bases remained unmatched. The germline V gene has CDR1 SGHTA and CDR2 FQGNSA. The CDR3 consists of 15 residues. CDR3 coding DNA: TGTGCCAGCAGCTTAGTGGGGACAGGGAGCGAGACCCAGTACTTC. This codes for CASSLVGTGSETQYF.

This clone was detected once. The rearrangement joins TRBV4-1 to TRBJ2-2, with D maybe TRBD2 (6 bases). The CDR3 extends over 18 amino acids. The ends were cut back, 3 bases at V and 6 bases at J, with 23 bases in the middle. Germline V gene lookup returns CDR1 MGHRA and CDR2 YSYEKL. The CDR3, as DNA: TGCGCCAGCAGCCATCCCGGGACTCCCTCGCGGACATCCGGGGAGCTGTTTTTT. Amino acid sequence: CASSHPGTPSRTSGELFF.

This clone appeared a single time. This chain uses TRBV4-1 with TRBJ1-6; TRBD1 matches 9 bases. Unmatched junction bases numbered 14, after V lost 2 bases and J lost 9 bases. The CDR3 loop spans 18 amino acids. In germline, CDR1 is MGHRA, CDR2 YSYEKL. CDR3 nucleotide sequence: TGCGCCAGCAGCCAACCCCGGGAGCGACAGGGGGTAGTTTCACCCCTCCACTTT. Its translation: CASSQPRERQGVVSPLHF.

This clone was detected a few times. This chain links TRBV6-1 with TRBJ1-6; the D gene is possibly TRBD1 (5 bases). Trimming took 0 bases from V and 9 from J, leaving 9 bases between them. The germline CDR1 and CDR2 sequences are MNHNS and SASEGT. This CDR3 is 14 amino acids long. The CDR3 reads CASSEAGVGSPLHF. In nucleotides, the CDR3 is TGTGCCAGCAGTGAAGCAGGGGTGGGTTCACCCCTCCACTTT.

V usage is TRBV6-5 and J usage is TRBJ1-4; maybe TRBD1 (6 bases). Germline loops: CDR1 MNHEY, CDR2 SVGAGI. CDR3 length: 15 amino acids. V lost 5 bases and J 3 bases, leaving 13 bases between the germline ends. The CDR3 loop reads CASSKTQGPNEKLFF. The CDR3 region has the DNA TGTGCCAGCAGTAAAACGCAGGGGCCTAATGAAAAACTGTTTTTT.

The rearrangement uses TRBV28 and TRBJ1-1, with D possibly being TRBD1 (5 bases). The CDR3 runs 13 residues. Germline V lookup: CDR1 MDHEN, CDR2 SYDVKM. V gave up 4 bases and J gave up 5 bases, with 11 bases separating them. The CDR3 coding sequence is TGTGCCAGCAGTTCCGGGGAGGGGACTGAAGCTTTCTTT. Translating gives CASSSGEGTEAFF.